A selection of T cell receptor beta chains follows, all from one sample in a study of blood T cell repertoires in COVID-19. The data were produced by immunoSEQ multiplex PCR, yet TCRdb's version contains in-frame clones alone and is incomplete. The data contain 150,000 to 200,000 clones, approximately 86% of them singletons. The sequenced sample consisted of peripheral blood. These receptors all stem from a man aged 45-60 years with active or convalescent COVID-19. Both conserved end residues are part of each CDR3. The D gene is left open where the match is weak. Rows may omit the clone size; those that give it use once, few, many or a size class.

D: TRBD1; size: -; length: 11; J: TRBJ2-2; V: TRBV7-3; DNA: TGCATGGGACAGCCCACCGGGGAGCTGTTTTTT; CDR3: CMGQPTGELFF
D: -; size: once; length: 16; J: TRBJ1-1; V: TRBV19; DNA: TGTGCCAGTCATTCAAAAGGGAGGACGATGAACACTGAAGCTTTCTTT; CDR3: CASHSKGRTMNTEAFF
D: -; size: -; length: 13; J: TRBJ1-1; V: TRBV7-9; DNA: TGTGCCAGCAGCTTTGGCAGGGAAACTGAAGCTTTCTTT; CDR3: CASSFGRETEAFF
D: -; size: -; length: 13; J: TRBJ2-1; V: TRBV12-3/TRBV12-4; DNA: TGTGCCAGCAGTTTCCGCTCCTACAATGAGCAGTTCTTC; CDR3: CASSFRSYNEQFF
D: -; size: -; length: 13; J: TRBJ1-2; V: TRBV15; DNA: TGTGCCACCAGCTATGACAGGTTCTATGGCTACACCTTC; CDR3: CATSYDRFYGYTF
D: TRBD1; size: -; length: 15; J: TRBJ2-7; V: TRBV2; DNA: TGTGCCAGCACCCTAGGACAGGGGAGCTCCTACGAGCAGTACTTC; CDR3: CASTLGQGSSYEQYF
D: TRBD1; size: -; length: 19; J: TRBJ2-1; V: TRBV5-1; DNA: TGCGCCAGCACCTTGACTGGGACAGGGGGCCCTTGGGCAACAAATGAGCAGTTCTTC; CDR3: CASTLTGTGGPWATNEQFF
D: TRBD1; size: -; length: 14; J: TRBJ1-2; V: TRBV5-1; DNA: TGCGCCAGCAGCTTGGGACAGGGGAACTATGGCTACACCTTC; CDR3: CASSLGQGNYGYTF
D: -; size: few; length: 12; J: TRBJ1-1; V: TRBV12-3/TRBV12-4; DNA: TGTGCCAGCAGTTTTGAGGACACTGAAGCTTTCTTT; CDR3: CASSFEDTEAFF
D: -; size: -; length: 11; J: TRBJ1-1; V: TRBV20-1; DNA: TGCAGTGCTAGCGGGGGAGACAAAGCTTTCTTT; CDR3: CSASGGDKAFF
D: -; size: once; length: 14; J: TRBJ1-2; V: TRBV2; DNA: TGTGCCAGCAGTGTGTCGCGGGACCCCTATGGCTACACCTTC; CDR3: CASSVSRDPYGYTF
D: TRBD1; size: once; length: 13; J: TRBJ1-1; V: TRBV18; DNA: TGTGCCAGCTCAGGGACAGGGTGGACTGAAGCTTTCTTT; CDR3: CASSGTGWTEAFF
D: -; size: -; length: 14; J: TRBJ2-1; V: TRBV7-3; DNA: TGTGCCAGCAGCTTCGGGGGGCGGTACAATGAGCAGTTCTTC; CDR3: CASSFGGRYNEQFF
D: TRBD1; size: -; length: 14; J: TRBJ2-7; V: TRBV2; DNA: TGTGCCAGCACCCGGACAGGGAGTTCCTACGAGCAGTACTTC; CDR3: CASTRTGSSYEQYF
D: -; size: -; length: 13; J: TRBJ1-2; V: TRBV9; DNA: TGTGCCAGCAGAAAGACAGAAGACTATGGCTACACCTTC; CDR3: CASRKTEDYGYTF
D: TRBD2; size: -; length: 17; J: TRBJ2-1; V: TRBV5-1; DNA: TGCGCCAGCAGCCAGGGACTAGCGAAAGGCCTTTACAATGAGCAGTTCTTC; CDR3: CASSQGLAKGLYNEQFF
D: TRBD2; size: few; length: 15; J: TRBJ2-1; V: TRBV7-9; DNA: TGTGCCAGCAGCGGGACTAGCGGGAGCAACAATGAGCAGTTCTTC; CDR3: CASSGTSGSNNEQFF
D: TRBD2; size: -; length: 14; J: TRBJ2-2; V: TRBV5-1; DNA: TGCGCCAGCAGACCGGGACTAGGAGGCGGGGAGCTGTTTTTT; CDR3: CASRPGLGGGELFF
D: -; size: -; length: 12; J: TRBJ1-1; V: TRBV24-1; DNA: TGTGCCACCAGCACAGCGAACACTGAAGCTTTCTTT; CDR3: CATSTANTEAFF
D: TRBD1; size: -; length: 15; J: TRBJ2-7; V: TRBV28; DNA: TGTGCCAGCACTGAGTTAGGGACAGGGGGCTACGAGCAGTACTTC; CDR3: CASTELGTGGYEQYF
D: TRBD1; size: -; length: 17; J: TRBJ2-3; V: TRBV19; DNA: TGTGCCAGTAGTACGGGACAGGGCCAACTACCAAGGGGTACGCAGTATTTT; CDR3: CASSTGQGQLPRGTQYF